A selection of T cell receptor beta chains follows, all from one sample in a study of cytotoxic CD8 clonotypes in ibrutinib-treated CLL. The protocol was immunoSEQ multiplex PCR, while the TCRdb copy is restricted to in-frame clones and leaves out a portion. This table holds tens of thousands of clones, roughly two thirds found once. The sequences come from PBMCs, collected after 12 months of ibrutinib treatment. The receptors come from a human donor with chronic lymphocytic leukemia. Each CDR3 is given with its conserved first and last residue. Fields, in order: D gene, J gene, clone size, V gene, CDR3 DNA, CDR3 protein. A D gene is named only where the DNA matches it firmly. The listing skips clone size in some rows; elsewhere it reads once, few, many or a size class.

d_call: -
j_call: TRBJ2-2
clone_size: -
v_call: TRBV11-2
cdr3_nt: TGTGCCAGCAGCTTACTGTCGGTCCGGGATTGGACCGGGGAGCTGTTTTTT
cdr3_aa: CASSLLSVRDWTGELFF

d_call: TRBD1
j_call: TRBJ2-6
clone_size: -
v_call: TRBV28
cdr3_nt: TGTGCCAGCAGTTTTGTCTTGGGGACAGTTAGTCCTGGGGCCAACGTCCTGACTTTC
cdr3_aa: CASSFVLGTVSPGANVLTF

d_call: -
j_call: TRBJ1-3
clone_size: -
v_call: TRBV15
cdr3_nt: TGTGCCACCAGCAGTGGCACAACTGGAAACACCATATATTTT
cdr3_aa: CATSSGTTGNTIYF

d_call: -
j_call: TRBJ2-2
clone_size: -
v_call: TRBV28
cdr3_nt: TGTGCCAGCAGTTTTTGGGCGGGCCCTAATCCCGGGGAGCTGTTTTTT
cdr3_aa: CASSFWAGPNPGELFF

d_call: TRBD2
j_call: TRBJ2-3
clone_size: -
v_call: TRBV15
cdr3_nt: TGTGCCACCAGCAGCGGGACTAGCGGGGGGTATAGCACAGATACGCAGTATTTT
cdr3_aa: CATSSGTSGGYSTDTQYF

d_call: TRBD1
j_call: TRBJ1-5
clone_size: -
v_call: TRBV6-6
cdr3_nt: TGTGCCAGCAGTAGGGACAGCGGGGGCAATCAGCCCCAGCATTTT
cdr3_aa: CASSRDSGGNQPQHF

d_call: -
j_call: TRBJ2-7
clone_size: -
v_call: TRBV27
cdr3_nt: TGTGCCAGCAGTTTCCACCCTACAGGATGGGTCTACGAGCAGTACTTC
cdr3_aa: CASSFHPTGWVYEQYF

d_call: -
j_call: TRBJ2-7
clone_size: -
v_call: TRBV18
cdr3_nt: TGTGCCAGCTCATCAATACAGGTTTACCACGAGCAGTACTTC
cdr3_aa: CASSSIQVYHEQYF

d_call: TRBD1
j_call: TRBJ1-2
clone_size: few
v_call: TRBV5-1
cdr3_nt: TGCGCCAGCAGCGGGGGGACGGGACAGGTCTATGGCTACACCTTC
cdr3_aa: CASSGGTGQVYGYTF

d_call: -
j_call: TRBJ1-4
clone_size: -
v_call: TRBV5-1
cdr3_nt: TGCGCCAGCAGACCGGACGCGGAAAAACTGTTTTTT
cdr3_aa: CASRPDAEKLFF

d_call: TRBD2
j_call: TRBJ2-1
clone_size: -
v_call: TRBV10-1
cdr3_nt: TGCGCCAGCAGTGGTAGGACTAGCGGAGACTACAATGAGCAGTTCTTC
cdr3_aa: CASSGRTSGDYNEQFF

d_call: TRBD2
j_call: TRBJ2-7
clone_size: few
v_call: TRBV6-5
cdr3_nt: TGTGCCAGCAGTTGGACGGCGGGGGGCTACGAGCAGTACTTC
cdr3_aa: CASSWTAGGYEQYF

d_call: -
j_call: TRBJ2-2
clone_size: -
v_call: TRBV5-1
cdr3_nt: TGCGCCAGCAGCTTGGATAACGTAGGTGGCACCGGGGAGCTGTTTTTT
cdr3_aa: CASSLDNVGGTGELFF

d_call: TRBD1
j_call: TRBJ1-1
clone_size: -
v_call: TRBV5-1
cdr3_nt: TGCGCCAGCAGCTTGGGTCTGGACAGGGGGATGAACACTGAAGCTTTCTTT
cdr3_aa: CASSLGLDRGMNTEAFF

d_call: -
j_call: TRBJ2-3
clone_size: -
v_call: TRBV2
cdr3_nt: TGTGCCAGCAGTGCGGCAGATACGCAGTATTTT
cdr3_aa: CASSAADTQYF

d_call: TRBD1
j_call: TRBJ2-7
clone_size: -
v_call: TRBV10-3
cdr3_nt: TGTGCCATCAGTGTAGGACAGGGGCGCGAGCAGTACTTC
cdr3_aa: CAISVGQGREQYF

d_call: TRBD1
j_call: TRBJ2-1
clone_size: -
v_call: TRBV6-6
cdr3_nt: TGTGCCAGCAGTTACCCGGGACAGGGTTCCTACAATGAGCAGTTCTTC
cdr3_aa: CASSYPGQGSYNEQFF

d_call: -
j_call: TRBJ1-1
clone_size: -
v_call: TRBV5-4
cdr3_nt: TGTGCCAGCAGCTTTCCACGGGGGTTGAACACTGAAGCTTTCTTT
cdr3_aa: CASSFPRGLNTEAFF

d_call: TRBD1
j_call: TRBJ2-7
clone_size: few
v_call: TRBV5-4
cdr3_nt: TGTGCCAGCAGCCAGGGGGCCGAGGCTCGCTACGAGCAGTACTTC
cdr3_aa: CASSQGAEARYEQYF

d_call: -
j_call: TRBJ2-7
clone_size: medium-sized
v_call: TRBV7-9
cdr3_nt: TGTGCCAGCAGGAACACCTACGAGCAGTACTTC
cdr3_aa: CASRNTYEQYF

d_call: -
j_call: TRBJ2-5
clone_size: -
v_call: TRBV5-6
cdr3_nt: TGTGCCAGCAGCTTTTCAGGACGGCCCCAAGAGACCCAGTACTTC
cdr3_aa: CASSFSGRPQETQYF

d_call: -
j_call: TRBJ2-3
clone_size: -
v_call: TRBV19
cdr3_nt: TGTGCCAGTAGGGGGGGGCCCGGCACAGATACGCAGTATTTT
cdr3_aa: CASRGGPGTDTQYF

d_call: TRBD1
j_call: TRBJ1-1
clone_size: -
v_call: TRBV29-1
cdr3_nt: TGCAGCGGCGGACAGGGGGCAAATGAAGCTTTCTTT
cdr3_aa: CSGGQGANEAFF

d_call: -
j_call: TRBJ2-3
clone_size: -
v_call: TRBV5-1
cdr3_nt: TGCGCCAGCAGCTTGGGGCGGCCCACAGATACGCAGTATTTT
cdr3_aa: CASSLGRPTDTQYF

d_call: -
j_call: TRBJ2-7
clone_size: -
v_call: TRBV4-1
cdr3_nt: TGCGCCAGCAGCCAAGATGGAACAGGGTACTACGAGCAGTACTTC
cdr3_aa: CASSQDGTGYYEQYF

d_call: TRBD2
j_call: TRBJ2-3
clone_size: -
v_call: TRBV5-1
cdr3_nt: TGCGCCAGCAGCTCCGCAACCGGGACTAGCGGGGTGGCAGATACGCAGTATTTT
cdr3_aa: CASSSATGTSGVADTQYF

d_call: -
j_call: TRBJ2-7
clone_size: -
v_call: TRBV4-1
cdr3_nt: TGCGCCAGCAGCCAAGGGCGGGATTACGAGCAGTACTTC
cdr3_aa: CASSQGRDYEQYF

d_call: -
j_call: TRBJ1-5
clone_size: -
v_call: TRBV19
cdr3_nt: TGTGCCAGTAGCCCCCGGGGAGGGAATCAGCCCCAGCATTTT
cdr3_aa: CASSPRGGNQPQHF

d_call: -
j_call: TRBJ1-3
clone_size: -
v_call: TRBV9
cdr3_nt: TGTGCCAGCAGCCGCTCTGGAAACACCATATATTTT
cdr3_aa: CASSRSGNTIYF

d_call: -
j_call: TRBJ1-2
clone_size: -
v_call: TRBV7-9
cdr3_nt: TGTGCCAGCAGCTTAGCGAGGAGTGGGAACTATGGCTACACCTTC
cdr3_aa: CASSLARSGNYGYTF

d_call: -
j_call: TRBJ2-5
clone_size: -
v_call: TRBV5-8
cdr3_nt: TGTGCCAGCAGCCCTGACAGCATCCAAGAGACCCAGTACTTC
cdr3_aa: CASSPDSIQETQYF

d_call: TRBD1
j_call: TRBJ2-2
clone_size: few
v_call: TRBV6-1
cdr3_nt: TGTGCCAGCACAAGGACAGGGACCACCGGGGAGCTGTTTTTT
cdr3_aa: CASTRTGTTGELFF

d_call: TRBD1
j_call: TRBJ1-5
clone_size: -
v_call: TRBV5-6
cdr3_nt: TGTGCCAGCAGCTCAAGACAGGGTAGTAATCAGCCCCAGCATTTT
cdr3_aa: CASSSRQGSNQPQHF

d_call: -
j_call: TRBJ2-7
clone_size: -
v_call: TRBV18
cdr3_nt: TGTGCCAGCTCCCCCAGGGCCCACTACGAGCAGTACTTC
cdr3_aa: CASSPRAHYEQYF

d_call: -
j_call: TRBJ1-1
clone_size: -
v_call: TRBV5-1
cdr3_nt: TGCGCCAGCAATTTTCACTACACCATGAACACTGAAGCTTTCTTT
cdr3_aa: CASNFHYTMNTEAFF

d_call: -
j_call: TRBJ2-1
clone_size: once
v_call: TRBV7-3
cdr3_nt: TGTGCCAGCAGCCTCGAGCCGGGATACAATGAGCAGTTCTTC
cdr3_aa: CASSLEPGYNEQFF

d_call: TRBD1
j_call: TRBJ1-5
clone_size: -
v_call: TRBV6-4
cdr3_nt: TGTGCCAGCAGTCCAAGACAGGGGAGCAATCAGCCCCAGCATTTT
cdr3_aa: CASSPRQGSNQPQHF

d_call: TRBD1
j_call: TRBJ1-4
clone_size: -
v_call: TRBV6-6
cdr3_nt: TGTGCCAGCAGTCCTACAGGGGCCTATGAAAAACTGTTTTTT
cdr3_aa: CASSPTGAYEKLFF

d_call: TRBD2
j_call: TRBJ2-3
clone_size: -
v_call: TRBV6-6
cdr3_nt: TGTGCCAGCAGCCGGCTAGCGGCCACAGATACGCAGTATTTT
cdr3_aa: CASSRLAATDTQYF

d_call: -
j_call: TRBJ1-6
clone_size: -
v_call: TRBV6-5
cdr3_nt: TGTGCCAGCAGTTTACAGGGATATAATTCACCCCTCCACTTT
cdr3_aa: CASSLQGYNSPLHF

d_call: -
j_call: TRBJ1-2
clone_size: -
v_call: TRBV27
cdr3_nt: TGTGCCAGCAGCCAAATGGGTGGGGGAGTCGGCTACACCTTC
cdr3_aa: CASSQMGGGVGYTF

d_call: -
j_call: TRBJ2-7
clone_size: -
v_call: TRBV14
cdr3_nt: TGTGCCAGCAGCTCCGAGACAGGCCGTCGGCAGTACTTC
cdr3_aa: CASSSETGRRQYF

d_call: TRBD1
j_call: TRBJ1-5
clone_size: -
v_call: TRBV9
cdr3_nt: TGTACCAGCAGCCCCGGGACAGGAGGGTTTAGCAATCAGCCCCAGCATTTT
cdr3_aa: CTSSPGTGGFSNQPQHF

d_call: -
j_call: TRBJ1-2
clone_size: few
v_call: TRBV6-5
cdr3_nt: TGTGCCAGCACCGACAGGTGGGCTGGCTACACCTTC
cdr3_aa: CASTDRWAGYTF

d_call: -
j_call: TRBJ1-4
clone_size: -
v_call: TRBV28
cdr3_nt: TGTGCCAGCAGTTTCGGGGGAAGTAGTAATGAAAAACTGTTTTTT
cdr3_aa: CASSFGGSSNEKLFF

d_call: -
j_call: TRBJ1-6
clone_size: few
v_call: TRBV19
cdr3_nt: TGTGCCAGTTCTCACCTCCTAACTTCACCCCTCCACTTT
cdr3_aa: CASSHLLTSPLHF

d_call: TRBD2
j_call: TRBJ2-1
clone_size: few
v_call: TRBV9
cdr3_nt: TGTGCCAGCAGCCCCCAAGGGTTAGCGGGTCACGATGAGCAGTTCTTC
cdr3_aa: CASSPQGLAGHDEQFF

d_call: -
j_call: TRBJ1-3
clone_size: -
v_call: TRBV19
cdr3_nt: TGTGCCACCCTCGATAAACAGGGCTCTGGAAACACCATATATTTT
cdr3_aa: CATLDKQGSGNTIYF

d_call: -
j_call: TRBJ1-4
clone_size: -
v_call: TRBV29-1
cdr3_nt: TGCAGCGCCGGGGCGGCAGCCCAACTGTTTTTT
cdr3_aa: CSAGAAAQLFF

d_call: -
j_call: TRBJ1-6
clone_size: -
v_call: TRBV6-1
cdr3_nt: TGTGCCAGCAGTGGCCGAGGGGGATCACCCCTCCACTTT
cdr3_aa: CASSGRGGSPLHF

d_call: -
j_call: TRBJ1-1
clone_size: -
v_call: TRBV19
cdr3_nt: TGTGCCAGTATCCACACAGGGTTCGGCACTGAAGCTTTCTTT
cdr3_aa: CASIHTGFGTEAFF

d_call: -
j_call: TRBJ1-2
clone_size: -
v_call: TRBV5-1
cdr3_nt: TGCGCCAGCAGCCCGGGACTGCGACCGAACTATGGCTACACCTTC
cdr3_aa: CASSPGLRPNYGYTF

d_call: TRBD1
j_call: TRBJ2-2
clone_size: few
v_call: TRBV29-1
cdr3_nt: TGCAGCGCAAAAGCTCCGGGACAGGGCACCGGGGAGCTGTTTTTT
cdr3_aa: CSAKAPGQGTGELFF

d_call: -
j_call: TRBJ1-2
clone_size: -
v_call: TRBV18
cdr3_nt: TGTGCCAGCTCACGTGGGCGAGTTTCCTACTATGGCTACACCTTC
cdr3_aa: CASSRGRVSYYGYTF